A selection of T cell receptor beta chains follows, all from one sample in a study of blood T cell repertoires in COVID-19. The protocol was immunoSEQ multiplex PCR, while the TCRdb copy is restricted to in-frame clones and leaves out a portion. This table holds approximately 97,000 clones, 84% found once. Material for sequencing was peripheral blood. The receptors originated from a man in his forties or fifties with active or convalescent COVID-19. The conserved cysteine and the conserved F or W are not part of the CDR3 here. The size field is filled for only some rows; it gives once, few, many or a size class.

TRBV5-1	NA	TRBJ2-2	ASSVTPAGTGELF
TRBV25-1	NA	TRBJ1-2	ASSGANYGYT
TRBV10-3	once	TRBJ2-7	ALSGTGTEQY
TRBV7-8	NA	TRBJ1-5	ASSLLGAGQPQH
TRBV30	NA	TRBJ2-2	AWVRKGQMNTGELF
TRBV7-2	NA	TRBJ2-5	ASSLRRPLQETQY
TRBV7-2	NA	TRBJ2-6	ASSSPSSGANVLT
TRBV7-2	NA	TRBJ2-7	ASTFQRTSGGAHLY
TRBV7-9	NA	TRBJ1-4	ASSPPTEKLF
TRBV7-2	NA	TRBJ2-5	ASSFRRDRETQY
TRBV11-3	NA	TRBJ2-1	ASSIGTSGGAGNEQF
TRBV27	NA	TRBJ2-3	ASSGQGSDTQY
TRBV5-4	NA	TRBJ2-5	ASSSLTSGVWGETQY
TRBV30	NA	TRBJ1-1	AWSRRGVHTEAF
TRBV18	NA	TRBJ2-1	ASSPLPYNEQF
TRBV5-1	few	TRBJ2-1	ASSLGGSSYNEQF
TRBV10-3	NA	TRBJ2-7	AISLGTTSYEQY
TRBV19	NA	TRBJ1-2	ASSISIYGYT
TRBV19	once	TRBJ2-7	ASSDPGRGGAGEQY
TRBV6-1	NA	TRBJ1-2	ASSESALGAEGYT
TRBV18	NA	TRBJ1-2	ASSPPQNYGYT
TRBV4-1	few	TRBJ1-6	ASSQEGGSPLH
TRBV9	NA	TRBJ2-3	ASSLQASGGTTDTQY